A single sample gave rise to the 6 T cell receptor beta chains below, sequenced in a study of T cells after yellow fever vaccination. TCRdb used MiXCR to reprocess the 5' RACE reads, holding one entry per CDR3 protein. Seen here are approximately 250,000 distinct CDR3 sequences, around 4.9% observed once, and the top ten hold 2.5% to 4%. The material sequenced was CD4+ T cells sorted from PBMCs, taken on the day of the yellow fever booster vaccination. The receptors originated from a young man who received the YFV17D yellow fever vaccine.

This clonotype was detected many times. This chain links TRBV20-1 with TRBJ1-5; 8 positions agree with TRBD1. CDR3 length: 14 amino acids. In germline, CDR1 is DFQATT, CDR2 SNEGSKA (reference sequence). After removal of 3 bases from V and 5 bases from J, the junction contained 6 bases not matched to a gene. Written as DNA, the CDR3 is TGCAGTGCTAGCAGGACAGGGCCCGATCAGCCCCAGCATTTT. This gives the protein CSASRTGPDQPQHF.

This clonotype was picked up a small number of times. At one end the junction does not follow the germline gene, possibly because of a read error. The J gene is TRBJ2-1, the V gene TRBV10-3, with TRBD1 matching 8 bases. This CDR3 has 14 residues. Germline CDR1 is ENHRY and CDR2 is SYGVKD. CDR3 nucleotides: TGTGCCATCACTGAGACAGGGGCGGCCAATGAGCAGTTCTTC. As protein: CAITETGAANEQFF.

The chain has TRBV7-2 and TRBJ1-1; perhaps TRBD1 as D (6 bases). Trimming took 5 bases from V and 3 from J, leaving 13 bases between them. The CDR3 loop spans 14 amino acids. The germline CDR1 and CDR2 sequences are SGHTA and FQGNSA. Written as DNA, the CDR3 is TGTGCCAGCAGCGGCCTCCCAGGGGACACTGAAGCTTTCTTT. Amino acid sequence: CASSGLPGDTEAFF.

V gene TRBV7-9 combines with J gene TRBJ1-3; D ambiguous. Trimming removed 6 bases at V and 2 bases at J, with 14 bases between. Germline V gene data show CDR1 as SEHNR and CDR2 as FQNEAQ (reference sequence). The CDR3 extends over 15 amino acids. CDR3 nucleotides: TGTGCCAGCAGAGCCGTCCTAAGGGCTGGAAACACCATATATTTT. Translating gives CASRAVLRAGNTIYF.

This sequence joins TRBV7-2 and TRBJ2-3, with a tentative D call TRBD2 (5 bases). Germline assignment: CDR1 SGHTA and CDR2 FQGNSA. The V gene lost 1 base and the J gene lost 10 bases, with 15 bases spanning the gap. This CDR3 contains 14 residues. For the CDR3, the DNA is TGTGCCAGCAGCTTAGAAGGTCTAGCCGGCGCGCAGTATTTT. Encoded protein: CASSLEGLAGAQYF.

This clonotype was counted ten times or more. This sequence joins TRBV4-3 and TRBJ1-2, with no clear D. The CDR3 has 14 residues. Trimming stripped 5 bases from V and 0 bases from J, with 10 bases between. CDR1 and CDR2 (germline): LGHNA, YSLEER. The CDR3 DNA is TGCGCCAGCAGCTCCCGCCTGACTAACTATGGCTACACCTTC. Its protein is CASSSRLTNYGYTF.